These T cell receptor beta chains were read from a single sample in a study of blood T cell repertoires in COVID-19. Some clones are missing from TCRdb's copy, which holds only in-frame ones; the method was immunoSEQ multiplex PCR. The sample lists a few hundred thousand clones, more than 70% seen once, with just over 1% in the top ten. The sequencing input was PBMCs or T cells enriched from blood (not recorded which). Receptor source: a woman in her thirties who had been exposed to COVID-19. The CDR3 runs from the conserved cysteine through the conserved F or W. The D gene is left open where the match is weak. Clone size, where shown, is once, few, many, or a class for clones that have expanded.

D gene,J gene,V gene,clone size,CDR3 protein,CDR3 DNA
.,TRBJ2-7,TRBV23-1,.,CAHEGLGGYEQYF,TGCGCCCACGAGGGCCTCGGGGGCTACGAGCAGTACTTC
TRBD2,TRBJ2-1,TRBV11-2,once,CASSHPARSGRTYNEQFF,TGTGCCAGCAGCCACCCCGCCCGCAGCGGGAGAACCTACAATGAGCAGTTCTTC
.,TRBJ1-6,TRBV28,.,CASNNGNSPLHF,TGTGCCAGCAATAACGGTAATTCACCCCTCCACTTT
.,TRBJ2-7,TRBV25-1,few,CASRTSSYEQYF,TGTGCCAGCAGAACAAGTTCCTACGAGCAGTACTTC
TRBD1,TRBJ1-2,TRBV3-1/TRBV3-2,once,CASSQGIAGGADYGYTF,TGTGCCAGCAGCCAAGGAATTGCAGGGGGCGCGGACTATGGCTACACCTTC
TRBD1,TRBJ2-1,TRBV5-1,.,CASSAPGQGVGEQFF,TGCGCCAGCAGCGCCCCGGGACAGGGAGTGGGTGAGCAGTTCTTC
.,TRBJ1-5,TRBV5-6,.,CASSLGQRDQPQHF,TGTGCCAGCAGCTTGGGACAGCGGGATCAGCCCCAGCATTTT
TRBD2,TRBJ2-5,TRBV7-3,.,CASSRLAGLGETQYF,TGTGCCAGCAGCCGACTAGCGGGACTTGGGGAGACCCAGTACTTC
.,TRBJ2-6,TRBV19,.,CASSIWEVTGANVLTF,TGTGCCAGTAGTATTTGGGAGGTTACTGGGGCCAACGTCCTGACTTTC
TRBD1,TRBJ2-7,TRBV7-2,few,CASSQRKGGVGEQYF,TGTGCCAGCAGCCAAAGAAAAGGGGGCGTGGGCGAGCAGTACTTC
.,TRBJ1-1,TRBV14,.,CASSPFLGASALVTEAFF,TGTGCCAGCAGCCCCTTTTTGGGGGCCTCGGCACTCGTCACTGAAGCTTTCTTT
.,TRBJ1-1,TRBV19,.,CASSAFQGYTEAFF,TGTGCCAGTAGTGCCTTCCAGGGTTACACTGAAGCTTTCTTT
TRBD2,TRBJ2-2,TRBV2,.,CASMGSGIVGELFF,TGTGCCAGCATGGGTAGCGGGATAGTCGGGGAGCTGTTTTTT
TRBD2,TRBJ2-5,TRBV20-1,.,CSASGLAGKETQYF,TGCAGTGCTAGTGGACTAGCGGGAAAAGAGACCCAGTACTTC
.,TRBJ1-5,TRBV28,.,CASSLFDGQPQHF,TGTGCCAGCAGTTTATTTGACGGGCAGCCCCAGCATTTT
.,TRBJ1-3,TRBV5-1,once,CASSPAGSRSGNTIYF,TGCGCCAGCAGCCCGGCGGGGAGTCGCTCTGGAAACACCATATATTTT
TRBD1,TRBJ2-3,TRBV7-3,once,CASSSRTGEDTQYF,TGTGCCAGCAGCTCAAGGACAGGGGAAGATACGCAGTATTTT
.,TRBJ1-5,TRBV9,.,CASSVGAGPSSNQPQHF,TGTGCCAGCAGCGTAGGGGCGGGACCGTCTAGCAATCAGCCCCAGCATTTT
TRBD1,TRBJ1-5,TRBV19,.,CASTVGQGNQPQHF,TGTGCCAGTACCGTGGGACAGGGTAATCAGCCCCAGCATTTT
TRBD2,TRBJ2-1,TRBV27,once,CASSLMGLVGREQFF,TGTGCCAGCAGTTTAATGGGACTAGTTGGTCGTGAGCAGTTCTTC
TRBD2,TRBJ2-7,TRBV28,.,CASIENGRHSYEQYF,TGTGCCAGCATCGAAAACGGGAGGCACTCCTACGAGCAGTACTTC
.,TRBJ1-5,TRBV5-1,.,CASSLVGSQPQHF,TGCGCCAGCAGCTTGGTAGGGAGTCAGCCCCAGCATTTT
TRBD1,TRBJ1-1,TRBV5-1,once,CASSTGQDVGAFF,TGCGCCAGCAGCACGGGACAGGACGTGGGAGCTTTCTTT
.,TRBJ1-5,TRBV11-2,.,CASSQREDQPQHF,TGTGCCAGCAGCCAACGGGAGGATCAGCCCCAGCATTTT
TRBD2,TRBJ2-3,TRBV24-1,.,CATSHLTSGRADTQYF,TGTGCCACCAGCCATCTCACTAGCGGGAGGGCAGATACGCAGTATTTT
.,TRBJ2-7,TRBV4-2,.,CASSQDAAGYEQYF,TGTGCCAGCAGCCAAGATGCGGCGGGCTACGAGCAGTACTTC
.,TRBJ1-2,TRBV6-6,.,CASSLTGLVNYGYTF,TGTGCCAGCAGTCTGACAGGCCTGGTTAACTATGGCTACACCTTC
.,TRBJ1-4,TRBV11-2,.,CASSLGQGAEGEKLFF,TGTGCCAGCAGCTTAGGACAAGGGGCGGAGGGTGAAAAACTGTTTTTT
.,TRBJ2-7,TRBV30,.,CAWSDYSSYEQYF,TGTGCCTGGAGTGATTACAGCTCCTACGAGCAGTACTTC